Only a few counts were recorded for the clone carrying this TCR beta chain. Its target is not known. With a much larger clone just one base away, this may be a read error. Other DNA sequences of this sample code for an identical CDR3. As originally analysed: As immunoSEQ supplied junction-only sequences (without quality scores), filtering differed. Produced via immunoSEQ multiplex PCR; TCRdb's table is partial and in-frame only. That table is the source of V, J and clone size, and D and trimming were worked out from the DNA. The repertoire holds approximately 88,000 clones, with 68% as singletons. This sample was taken from a study of shared clonotypes between healthy human individuals. Study outcomes and limitations: Naive subsets, compared against memory subsets, generally had larger estimated richness values. Tissue TCR repertoires likely differ from these blood-only repertoires.

HIV-negative, healthy adults without recent acute infections or vaccinations were the donors. From germline, CDR1 is LGHNA and CDR2 YNFKEQ. V was pared by 0 bases and J by 10 bases, with 7 bases between. CDR3 length equals 12 residues. This TCR derives from a man aged 30 to 45 in good health. The rearrangement uses TRBV4-2 and TRBJ2-1; possibly TRBD1 for D (6 bases). Sequences were obtained from memory CD8+ T cells sorted from blood. Subset given: CD45RO+ cells pooled with CCR7-negative TemRA cells. The CDR3 nucleotides read TGTGCCAGCAGCCAAGAGGGGACAGAGCAGTTCTTC. The encoded protein is CASSQEGTEQFF.